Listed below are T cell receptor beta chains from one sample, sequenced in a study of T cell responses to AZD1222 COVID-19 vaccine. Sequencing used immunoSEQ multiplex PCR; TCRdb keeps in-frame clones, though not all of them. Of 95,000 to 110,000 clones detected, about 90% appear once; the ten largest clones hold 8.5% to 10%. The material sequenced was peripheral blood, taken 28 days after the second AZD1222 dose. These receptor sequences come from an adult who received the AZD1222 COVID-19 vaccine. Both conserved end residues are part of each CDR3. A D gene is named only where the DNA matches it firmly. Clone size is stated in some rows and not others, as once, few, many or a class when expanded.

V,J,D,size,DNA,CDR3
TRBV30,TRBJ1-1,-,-,TGTGCCTGGAGTTTTAGGACGGCTCAGAACACTGAAGCTTTCTTT,CAWSFRTAQNTEAFF
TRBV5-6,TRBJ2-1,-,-,TGTGCCAGCAGCTGGGGTAGCTCCTACAATGAGCAGTTCTTC,CASSWGSSYNEQFF
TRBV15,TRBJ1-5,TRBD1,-,TGTGCCACCAGCCCCGATACAGGGGCCCATCAGCCCCAGCATTTT,CATSPDTGAHQPQHF
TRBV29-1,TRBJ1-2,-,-,TGCAGCGTTGGAAGGGAAGATGGCTACACCTTC,CSVGREDGYTF
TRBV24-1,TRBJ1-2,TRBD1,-,TGTGCCACCAGCCGGACAGGGGGTAACTATGGCTACACCTTC,CATSRTGGNYGYTF
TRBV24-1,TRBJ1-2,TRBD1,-,TGTGCCACCAGTGACCCGAACAGGGGGCAGGGCTACACCTTC,CATSDPNRGQGYTF
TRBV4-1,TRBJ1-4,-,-,TGCGCCAGCACGTCCGTAGGGGAAGCAACTAATGAAAAACTGTTTTTT,CASTSVGEATNEKLFF
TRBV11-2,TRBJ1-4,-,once,TGTGCCAGCAGCCCGGCGGGGTTGCGGGAAAAACTGTTTTTT,CASSPAGLREKLFF
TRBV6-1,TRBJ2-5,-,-,TGTGCCAGCAGTGAAGGGATTTTATGGGCAGAGACCCAGTACTTC,CASSEGILWAETQYF
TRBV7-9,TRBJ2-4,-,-,TGTGCCAGCAGCTTAGTATGGAGGCAGGGGAATTTGACCAAAAACATTCAGTACTTC,CASSLVWRQGNLTKNIQYF
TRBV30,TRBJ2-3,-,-,TGTGCCTGGAGTGTACAGGGACTACCGACGCAGTATTTT,CAWSVQGLPTQYF
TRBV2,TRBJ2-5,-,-,TGTGCCAGCAGTCCACTCGACAAGTCTCAAGAGACCCAGTACTTC,CASSPLDKSQETQYF
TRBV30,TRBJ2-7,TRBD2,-,TGTGCCTGGTCTTCTGGGACTAGCGCCTACGAGCAGTACTTC,CAWSSGTSAYEQYF
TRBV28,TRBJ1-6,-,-,TGTGCCACAGCCTCGCGGGAAAATTCACCCCTCCACTTT,CATASRENSPLHF
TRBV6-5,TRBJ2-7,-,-,TGTGCCAGCAGTTACATAGGGGACGGCTCCTACGAGCAGTACTTC,CASSYIGDGSYEQYF
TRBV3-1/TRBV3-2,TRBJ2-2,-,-,TGTGCCAGCAGCCAAGCTGTCTTAGTGAACACCGGGGAGCTGTTTTTT,CASSQAVLVNTGELFF
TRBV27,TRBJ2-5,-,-,TGTGCCACCGCCGGGACCGCTGTCGGGACCCAGTACTTC,CATAGTAVGTQYF
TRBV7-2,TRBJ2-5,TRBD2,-,TGTGCCAGCAGCCCGATCTTCGGGACTAGCGGGACCTCGGAGACCCAGTACTTC,CASSPIFGTSGTSETQYF
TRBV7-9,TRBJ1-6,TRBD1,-,TGTGCCAGCAGCTTATGGGACAGGGGGCGTCGTTCACCCCTCCACTTT,CASSLWDRGRRSPLHF
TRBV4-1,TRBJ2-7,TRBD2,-,TGCGCCAGCAGCCAAGAACTGAGCGGGGGGCCCTCCTACGAGCAGTACTTC,CASSQELSGGPSYEQYF
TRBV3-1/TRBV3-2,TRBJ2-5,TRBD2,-,TGTGCCAGCAGCCAAGGGACTAGCGGGGGGGAGGAGACCCAGTACTTC,CASSQGTSGGEETQYF